This section outlines one T cell receptor beta chain sequence together with its context. Its antigen is not known. Sequenced by immunoSEQ multiplex PCR; TCRdb stores in-frame clones only, minus some. The sample includes 45,000 to 60,000 clones, about 78% of them seen just once. The germline V gene encodes CDR1 MRHNA and CDR2 SNTAGT. The CDR3 spans 13 residues. V was pared by 3 bases and J by 5 bases, with 10 bases between. The sample is drawn from a study of T cells in localized non-small cell lung cancer. Notes on the study in general: Because sequencing included only one region (of the tumor), heterogeneity remains possible. Tumor showed lower T cell clonality than uninvolved adjacent lung, where it was highest. Overall survival was longer when the density of T cells in the blood was higher. Appearance in adjacent lung was seen for a median about 58 of the top 100 tumor clones.

J is TRBJ2-5 and V is TRBV6-4; D remains ambiguous. This clonotype was obtained from a woman between 35 and 70 years old with stage II lung adenocarcinoma. The sequencing here drew on PBMCs, taken before any cancer treatment. CDR3 protein: CASSEMDGETQYF. CDR3 DNA: TGTGCCAGCAGTGAAATGGACGGGGAGACCCAGTACTTC.